This TCR beta chain appears in the sequencing data of a study of cytomegalovirus exposure and HLA in healthy donors. Broader study findings: Accurate HLA-A and HLA-B prediction from TCR beta sequences was reported for most subjects. Presence/absence analyses assumed roughly uniform sequencing depth across donors, which may not hold. The authors later found TCR association rates varying by HLA locus, with DRB1 most and HLA-C fewest.

The PCR ran on 60 Vbeta and 13 Jbeta primers. Generated by immunoSEQ multiplex PCR, the TCRdb table keeps only in-frame clones and is missing some. Of over 100,000 clones in the sample, under 75% were seen once. With respect to this clone: The antigen is undetermined.

Germline loops: CDR1 MNHEY, CDR2 SMNVEV (reference sequence). This CDR3 region has 14 residues. V dropped 10 bases and J dropped 3; count of bases not matched to a gene: 6. The receptor was isolated from a middle-aged woman in good health and CMV-seronegative. Source material: PBMCs. The chain couples TRBV27 to TRBJ2-1; TRBD2 matches at 10 bases. CDR3 bases: TGTGCCACATCAAGACTAGCGGGCTACAATGAGCAGTTCTTC. Protein sequence: CATSRLAGYNEQFF.